Listed below are T cell receptor beta chains from one sample, sequenced in a study of regulatory T cells in long-lasting Graves disease. TCRdb re-called the multiplex PCR reads through MiXCR, storing one row per CDR3 protein. The sample lists roughly 380,000 distinct CDR3 sequences; 15% to 18% were seen once. This specimen was peripheral blood mononuclear cells (PBMCs), taken at new diagnosis, from a patient treated with antithyroid drugs. The origin of the receptors is a female donor with Graves disease. Each CDR3 is given with its conserved first and last residue. The order of the fields is J gene, V gene, clone size, D gene, CDR3 protein, CDR3 DNA. D genes are given only for firm matches. Rows may omit the clone size; those that give it use once, few, many or a size class.

TRBJ1-1 TRBV7-9 few NA CASSFPRMSTEAFF TGTGCCAGCAGCTTTCCCCGAATGAGCACTGAAGCTTTCTTT
TRBJ1-2 TRBV5-6 many NA CASSSRGALGGYTF TGTGCCAGCAGCAGTCGGGGGGCCCTAGGAGGCTACACCTTC
TRBJ2-7 TRBV20-1 many NA CSASSTTFAYEQYF TGCAGTGCTAGTTCGACAACCTTCGCCTACGAGCAGTACTTC
TRBJ2-2 TRBV27 many TRBD2 CASRRLAGVSGELFF TGTGCCAGCAGACGACTAGCGGGAGTTTCCGGGGAGCTGTTTTTT
TRBJ1-3 TRBV7-2 few TRBD1 CASSSRTGAGNTIYF TGTGCCAGCAGCTCTAGGACAGGGGCTGGAAACACCATATATTTT
TRBJ1-1 TRBV5-5 many NA CASSFQSMNTEAFF TGTGCCAGCAGCTTTCAGAGTATGAACACTGAAGCTTTCTTT
TRBJ1-3 TRBV13 many NA CASSSPAGYGNTIYF TGTGCCAGCAGCTCCCCCGCCGGGTACGGAAACACCATATATTTT
TRBJ2-2 TRBV7-9 many TRBD1 CASTGTTGATGELFF TGTGCCAGCACCGGTACGACAGGGGCCACCGGGGAGCTGTTTTTT
TRBJ2-1 TRBV11-2 NA NA CASSLVISYRKQFF TGTGCCAGCAGCTTAGTAATCTCATATCGAAAGCAGTTCTTC
TRBJ1-2 TRBV5-1 NA NA CASSLEGPGGGYTF TGCGCCAGCAGCTTGGAGGGGCCCGGCGGTGGCTACACCTTC
TRBJ1-4 TRBV7-2 NA NA CASSPFDRPEKLFF TGTGCCAGCAGCCCTTTCGACAGGCCTGAAAAACTGTTTTTT
TRBJ2-1 TRBV29-1 many TRBD2 CSAAELAGVYNEQFF TGCAGCGCCGCGGAACTAGCGGGAGTGTACAATGAGCAGTTCTTC
TRBJ1-1 TRBV29-1 NA TRBD1 CSVGIGTVNTEAFF TGCAGCGTTGGCATTGGGACAGTGAACACTGAAGCTTTCTTT
TRBJ2-5 TRBV12-5 many NA CASGFFPLSEYETQYF TGTGCTAGTGGTTTCTTCCCCCTCAGCGAATACGAGACCCAGTACTTC
TRBJ2-2 TRBV9 many NA CASRWETGGTGELFF TGTGCCAGTCGTTGGGAGACCGGGGGTACCGGGGAGCTGTTTTTT
TRBJ2-5 TRBV30 many NA CAWGKRRETQYF TGTGCCTGGGGGAAGAGGAGAGAGACCCAGTACTTC
TRBJ2-2 TRBV20-1 many NA CSVTGTSNTGELFF TGCAGTGTTACCGGGACGTCGAACACCGGGGAGCTGTTTTTT
TRBJ2-5 TRBV20-1 few TRBD1 CSARGGQGGETQYF TGCAGTGCTAGAGGGGGACAGGGTGGAGAGACCCAGTACTTC
TRBJ2-2 TRBV2 many TRBD2 CASSVISGASGTGELFF TGTGCCAGCAGTGTAATTAGCGGGGCCTCGGGAACCGGGGAGCTGTTTTTT
TRBJ2-5 TRBV12-3/TRBV12-4 many TRBD2 CASSRGTSGKETQYF TGTGCCAGCAGTCGAGGGACTAGCGGTAAAGAGACCCAGTACTTC
TRBJ1-1 TRBV27 many NA CASSLGGWNTEAFF TGTGCCAGCAGTTTAGGGGGTTGGAACACTGAAGCTTTCTTT
TRBJ2-7 TRBV20-1 many TRBD2 CSANGLAGAVEQYF TGCAGTGCTAACGGACTAGCGGGAGCGGTCGAGCAGTACTTC
TRBJ2-5 TRBV7-2 many NA CASSSTGAETQYF TGTGCCAGCTCCTCAACTGGGGCCGAGACCCAGTACTTC
TRBJ1-2 TRBV2 NA NA CASRAGDNYGYTF TGTGCCAGCAGGGCAGGGGATAACTATGGCTACACCTTC
TRBJ2-3 TRBV6-1 many NA CASSERSGALPTDTQYF TGTGCCAGCAGTGAACGGTCAGGGGCTCTCCCCACAGATACGCAGTATTTT
TRBJ2-3 TRBV9 few NA CVSSVGGPATDTQYF TGTGTCAGCAGCGTCGGGGGGCCAGCAACAGATACGCAGTATTTT
TRBJ2-1 TRBV7-9 many NA CASSLGSGEGLEQFF TGTGCCAGCAGCTTAGGTTCCGGGGAAGGGCTTGAGCAGTTCTTC
TRBJ2-1 TRBV24-1 few TRBD1 CATSDPYRGSYNEQFF TGTGCCACCAGTGATCCATACAGGGGTTCCTACAATGAGCAGTTCTTC
TRBJ1-2 TRBV20-1 many NA CSASFSGWGNYGYTF TGCAGTGCTAGTTTTTCGGGATGGGGTAACTATGGCTACACCTTC
TRBJ2-5 TRBV27 many NA CASSLLRGETQYF TGTGCCAGCAGTTTATTACGGGGTGAGACCCAGTACTTC
TRBJ1-2 TRBV5-5 many TRBD1 CASSTGTGSNYGYTF TGTGCCAGCAGCACCGGGACAGGGTCGAACTATGGCTACACCTTC
TRBJ2-5 TRBV14 NA NA CASSRWEIQETQYF TGTGCCAGCAGCCGATGGGAGATCCAAGAGACCCAGTACTTC
TRBJ2-7 TRBV6-1 many NA CAIGQRYEQYF TGTGCCATCGGACAGCGCTACGAGCAGTACTTC
TRBJ2-2 TRBV7-9 many NA CASSQTENTGELFF TGTGCCAGCAGCCAGACGGAGAACACCGGGGAGCTGTTTTTT
TRBJ2-1 TRBV19 many TRBD2 CASSIIAGRSYNEQFF TGTGCCAGTAGTATCATAGCGGGACGCTCATACAATGAGCAGTTCTTC
TRBJ2-6 TRBV12-3/TRBV12-4 many TRBD1 CASSSLRTGAAQAF TGTGCCAGCAGTTCCCTCCGGACAGGGGCTGCCCAAGCTTTC
TRBJ1-1 TRBV6-5 few TRBD1 CASSYGLVVGGRAEAFF TGTGCCAGCAGTTATGGTTTGGTTGTAGGGGGCAGGGCTGAAGCTTTCTTT
TRBJ1-5 TRBV6-5 many NA CASSYHRSYSNQPQHF TGTGCCAGCAGTTACCATCGCAGCTATAGCAATCAGCCCCAGCATTTT